This T cell receptor beta chain was sequenced during a study of human T cells and chemical hapten exposure. Authors' processing steps: Sample TCR totals centred on a median of 95,638, ranging about 23,224 to 700,000. Each CDR3 protein gets one entry after TCRdb re-called the RACE reads with MiXCR. Here the V and J calls rest on TCRdb's processing, not on the authors' analysis. The profile shows about 65,000 distinct CDR3 sequences, roughly 6.1% of them singletons. Only a few counts were recorded for this clonotype. As for time point: healthy volunteer bleed at 6 weeks. Unfractionated whole blood yielded the extracted total RNA. The CDR3 sequence is 14 residues long. Germline V gene lookup returns CDR1 SNHLY and CDR2 FYNNEI. The V segment lost 6 bases and the J segment 5 bases; nucleotides outside the gene matches: 8.

The clonotype comes from a female donor in good health. Some clones in this sample may be carry-over from other donors' samples. This rearrangement joins TRBV2 to TRBJ1-2; 8 bases are shared with TRBD1. The material sequenced was whole blood. Here the CDR3 DNA reads TGTGCCAGCAGGTCGGCCGGGACAGGTTATGGCTACACCTTC. Translation: CASRSAGTGYGYTF.